This T cell receptor beta chain derives from a study of cytomegalovirus exposure and HLA in healthy donors. Study details: Earlier findings included roughly 100 million unique TCR beta sequences obtained from about 180 million T cells.

General observations from the study: Rare TCR sequences predominated, though certain public TCRs were found in many donors. Certain sequence variants were highly shared and formed a cluster, and this cluster was likely a sequencing artifact. Confirmation in vitro established that a few CMV-associated chains were specific for CMV antigens.

CDR1 and CDR2 from the germline V gene are SGHRS and YFSETQ. The V gene end was trimmed by 6 bases and the J gene end by 3 bases; junction bases not matched to a gene: 14. This CDR3 has 16 residues. In regard to this clone: Its target is unknown.

The PCR contained 60 Vbeta and 13 Jbeta primers. Here immunoSEQ multiplex PCR was the method, and the copy in TCRdb shows in-frame clones only, minus some. The sample includes under 200,000 clones, roughly 80% of them seen just once. The chain links TRBV5-1 to TRBJ1-1; 7 bases line up with TRBD1. The sample taken for sequencing was PBMCs. This clonotype was sampled from a man aged 60-69 years in good health and CMV-seronegative. CDR3 amino acids: CASTSLSTGQDTEAFF. The CDR3 region has the DNA TGCGCCAGCACCTCCCTTTCGACAGGGCAGGACACTGAAGCTTTCTTT.